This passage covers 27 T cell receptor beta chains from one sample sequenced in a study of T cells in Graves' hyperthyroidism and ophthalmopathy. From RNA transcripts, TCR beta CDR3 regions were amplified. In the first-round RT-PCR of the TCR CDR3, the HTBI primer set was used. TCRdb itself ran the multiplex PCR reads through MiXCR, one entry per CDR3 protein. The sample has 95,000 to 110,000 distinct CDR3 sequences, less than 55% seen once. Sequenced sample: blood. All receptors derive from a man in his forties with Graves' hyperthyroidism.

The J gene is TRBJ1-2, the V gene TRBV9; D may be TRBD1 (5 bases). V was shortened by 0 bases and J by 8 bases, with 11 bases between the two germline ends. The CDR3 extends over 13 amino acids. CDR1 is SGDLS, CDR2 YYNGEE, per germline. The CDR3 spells CASSVDSGGGYTF. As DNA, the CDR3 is TGTGCCAGCAGCGTAGATAGTGGGGGGGGCTACACCTTC.

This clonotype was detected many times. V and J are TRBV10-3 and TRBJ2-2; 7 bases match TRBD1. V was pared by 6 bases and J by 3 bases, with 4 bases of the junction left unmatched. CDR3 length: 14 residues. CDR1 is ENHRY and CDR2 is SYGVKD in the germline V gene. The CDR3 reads CAISGTDYTGELFF. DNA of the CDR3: TGTGCCATCAGCGGGACAGACTACACCGGGGAGCTGTTTTTT.

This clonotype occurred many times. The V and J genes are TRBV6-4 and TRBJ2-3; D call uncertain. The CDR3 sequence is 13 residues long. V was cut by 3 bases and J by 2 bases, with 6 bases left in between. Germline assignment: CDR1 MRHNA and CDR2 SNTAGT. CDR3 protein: CASSELNTDTQYF. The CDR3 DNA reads TGTGCCAGCAGTGAACTCAACACAGATACGCAGTATTTT.

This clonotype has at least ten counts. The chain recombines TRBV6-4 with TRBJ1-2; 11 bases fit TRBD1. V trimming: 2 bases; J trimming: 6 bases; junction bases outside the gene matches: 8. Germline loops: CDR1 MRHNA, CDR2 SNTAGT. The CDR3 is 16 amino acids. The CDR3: CASSDSPGQGGNGYTF. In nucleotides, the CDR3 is TGTGCCAGCAGTGACAGTCCGGGACAGGGGGGAAATGGCTACACCTTC.

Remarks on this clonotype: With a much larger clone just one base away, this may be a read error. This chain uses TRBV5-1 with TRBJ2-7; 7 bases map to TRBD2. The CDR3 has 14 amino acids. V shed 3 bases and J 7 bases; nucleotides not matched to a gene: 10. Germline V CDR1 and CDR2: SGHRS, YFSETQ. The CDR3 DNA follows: TGCGCCAGCAGCTGGGGGGGAGGGAACAATGAGCAGTACTTC. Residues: CASSWGGGNNEQYF.

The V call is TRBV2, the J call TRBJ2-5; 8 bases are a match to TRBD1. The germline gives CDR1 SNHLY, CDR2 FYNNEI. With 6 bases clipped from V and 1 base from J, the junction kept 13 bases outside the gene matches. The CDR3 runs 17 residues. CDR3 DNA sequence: TGTGCCAGCAGCACAACCGCCGCAGGGGGCACCCAAGAGACCCAGTACTTC. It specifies CASSTTAAGGTQETQYF.

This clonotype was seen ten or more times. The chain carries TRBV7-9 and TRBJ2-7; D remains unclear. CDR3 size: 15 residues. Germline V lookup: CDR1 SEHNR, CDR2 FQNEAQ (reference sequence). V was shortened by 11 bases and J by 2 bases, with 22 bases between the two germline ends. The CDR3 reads CASGPSLGKTYEQYF. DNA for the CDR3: TGTGCCTCTGGACCGAGTTTGGGAAAAACCTACGAGCAGTACTTC.

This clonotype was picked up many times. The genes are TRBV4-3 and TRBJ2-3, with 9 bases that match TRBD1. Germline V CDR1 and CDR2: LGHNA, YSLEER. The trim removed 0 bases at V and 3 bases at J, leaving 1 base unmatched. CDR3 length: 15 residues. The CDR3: CASSQDGTGTDTQYF. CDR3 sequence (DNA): TGCGCCAGCAGCCAAGATGGGACAGGGACAGATACGCAGTATTTT.

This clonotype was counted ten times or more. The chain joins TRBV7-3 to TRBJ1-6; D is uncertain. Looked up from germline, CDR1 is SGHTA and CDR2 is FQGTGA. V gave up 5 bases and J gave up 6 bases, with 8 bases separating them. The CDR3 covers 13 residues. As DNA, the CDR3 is TGTGCCAGCAGCGAACTCTCTAATTCACCCCTCCACTTT. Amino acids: CASSELSNSPLHF.

The CDR3 protein is CASSYNRGNSPLHF. CDR3 sequence (DNA): TGTGCCAGCAGTTACAACAGGGGTAATTCACCCCTCCACTTT. J is TRBJ1-6 and V is TRBV6-1; 7 bases align to TRBD1. Germline-derived CDR1 and CDR2 are MNHNS and SASEGT. The CDR3 is made up of 14 amino acids. Trimming removed 5 bases from V and 6 bases from J; junction bases left unmatched: 4.

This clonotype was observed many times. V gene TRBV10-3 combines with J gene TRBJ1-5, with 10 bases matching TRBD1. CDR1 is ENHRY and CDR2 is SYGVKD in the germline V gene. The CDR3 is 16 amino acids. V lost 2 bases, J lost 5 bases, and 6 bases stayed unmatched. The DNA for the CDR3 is TGTGCCATCAGTGAGCGGGACAGGGGCCAGGATCAGCCCCAGCATTTT. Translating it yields CAISERDRGQDQPQHF.

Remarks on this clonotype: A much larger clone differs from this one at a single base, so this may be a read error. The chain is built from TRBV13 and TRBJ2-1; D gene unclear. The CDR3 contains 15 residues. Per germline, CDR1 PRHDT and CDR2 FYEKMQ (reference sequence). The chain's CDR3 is CASSPGELNWNERFF. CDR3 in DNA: TGTGCCAGCAGCCCCGGAGAATTGAATTGGAATGAGCGGTTCTTC. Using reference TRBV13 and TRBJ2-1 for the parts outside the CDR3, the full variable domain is AAGVIQSPRHLIKEKRETATLKCYPIPRHDTVYWYQQGPGQDPQFLISFYEKMQSDKGSIPDRFSAQQFSDYHSELNMSSLELGDSALYFCASSPGELNWNERFFGPGTRLTVL.

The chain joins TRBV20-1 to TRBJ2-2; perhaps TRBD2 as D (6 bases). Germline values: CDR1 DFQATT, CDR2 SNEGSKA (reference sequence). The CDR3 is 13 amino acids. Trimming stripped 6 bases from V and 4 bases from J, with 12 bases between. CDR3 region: CSAGGRGTGELFF. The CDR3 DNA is TGCAGTGCGGGGGGACGGGGCACCGGGGAGCTGTTTTTT.

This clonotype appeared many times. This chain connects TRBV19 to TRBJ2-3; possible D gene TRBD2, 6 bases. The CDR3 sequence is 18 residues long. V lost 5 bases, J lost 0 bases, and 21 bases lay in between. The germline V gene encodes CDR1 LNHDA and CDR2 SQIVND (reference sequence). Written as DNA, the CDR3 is TGTGCCAGTAGTCCGTTTGGTGGGGGGTCAACTAGCACAGATACGCAGTATTTT. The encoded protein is CASSPFGGGSTSTDTQYF.

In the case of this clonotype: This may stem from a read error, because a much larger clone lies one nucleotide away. The CDR3 DNA reads as TGTACCAGCAGTTTAACGGGGTCCGAGCAGTACTTC. It codes for CTSSLTGSEQYF. The V and J genes are TRBV28 and TRBJ2-7, with D possibly matching TRBD2 (5 bases). This CDR3 is built from 12 residues. The germline V gene encodes CDR1 MDHEN and CDR2 SYDVKM. The complete variable domain, with remaining parts taken from reference TRBV28 and TRBJ2-7, reads DVKVTQSSRYLVKRTGEKVFLECVQDMDHENMFWYRQDPGLGLRLIYFSYDVKMKEKGDIPEGYSVSREKKERFSLILESASTNQTSMYLCTSSLTGSEQYFGPGTRLTVT.

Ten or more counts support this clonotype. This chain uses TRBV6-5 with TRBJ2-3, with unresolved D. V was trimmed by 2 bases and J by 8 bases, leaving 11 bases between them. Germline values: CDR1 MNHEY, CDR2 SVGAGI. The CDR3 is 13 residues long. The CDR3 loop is CASSYGPSATQYF. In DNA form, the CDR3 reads TGTGCCAGCAGTTACGGGCCCTCAGCTACGCAGTATTTT.

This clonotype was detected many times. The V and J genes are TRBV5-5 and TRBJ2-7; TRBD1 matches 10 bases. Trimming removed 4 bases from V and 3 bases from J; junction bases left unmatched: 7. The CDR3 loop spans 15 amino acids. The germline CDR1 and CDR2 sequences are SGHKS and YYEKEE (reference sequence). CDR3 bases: TGTGCCAGCAGCCCCTGGGACAGGGGAGACTACGAGCAGTACTTC. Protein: CASSPWDRGDYEQYF.

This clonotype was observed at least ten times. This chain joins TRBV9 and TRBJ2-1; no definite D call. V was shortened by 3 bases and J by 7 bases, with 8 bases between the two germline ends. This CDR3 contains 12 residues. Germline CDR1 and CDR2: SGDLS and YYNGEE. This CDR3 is CASSESANEQFF. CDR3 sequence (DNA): TGTGCCAGCAGCGAGTCGGCAAATGAGCAGTTCTTC. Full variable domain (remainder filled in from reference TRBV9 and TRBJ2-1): DSGVTQTPKHLITATGQRVTLRCSPRSGDLSVYWYQQSLDQGLQFLIQYYNGEERAKGNILERFSAQQFPDLHSELNLSSLELGDSALYFCASSESANEQFFGPGTRLTVL.

The CDR3 nucleotides read TGTGCCAGCAGCGTAGATCGTCGGGTTAGCGGGTGGAACTCCTACGAGCAGTACTTC. Encoded protein: CASSVDRRVSGWNSYEQYF. This chain connects TRBV9 to TRBJ2-7; 7 positions agree with TRBD2. V gave up 0 bases and J gave up 0 bases; unmatched junction bases: 15. The germline CDR1 and CDR2 sequences are SGDLS and YYNGEE. The CDR3 totals 19 residues.

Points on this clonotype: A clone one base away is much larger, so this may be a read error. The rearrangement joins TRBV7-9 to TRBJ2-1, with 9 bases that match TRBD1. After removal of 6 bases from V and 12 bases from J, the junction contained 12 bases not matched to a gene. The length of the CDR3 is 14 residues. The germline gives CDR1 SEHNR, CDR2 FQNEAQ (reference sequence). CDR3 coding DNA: TGTGCCAGCAGTCCGGGACAGGGTAACGATGGGCAGTTCTTC. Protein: CASSPGQGNDGQFF. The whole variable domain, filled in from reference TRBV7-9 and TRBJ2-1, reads DTGVSQNPRHKITKRGQNVTFRCDPISEHNRLYWYRQTLGQGPEFLTYFQNEAQLEKSRLLSDRFSAERPKGSFSTLEIQRTEQGDSAMYLCASSPGQGNDGQFFGPGTRLTVL.

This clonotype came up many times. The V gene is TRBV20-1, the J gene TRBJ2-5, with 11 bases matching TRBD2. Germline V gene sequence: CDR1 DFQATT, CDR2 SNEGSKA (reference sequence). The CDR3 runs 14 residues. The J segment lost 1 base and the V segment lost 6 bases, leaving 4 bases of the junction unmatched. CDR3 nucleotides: TGCAGTGCCCGCGGGACTAGCGGCCAAGAGACCCAGTACTTC. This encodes CSARGTSGQETQYF.

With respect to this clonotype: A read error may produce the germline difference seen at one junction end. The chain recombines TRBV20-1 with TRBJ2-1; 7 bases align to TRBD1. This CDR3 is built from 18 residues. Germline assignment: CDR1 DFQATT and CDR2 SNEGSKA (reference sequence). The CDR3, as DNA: TGCAGTGCTACGCCCCAGCAGGGGGAAGTATTCTCCTATAATGAGCAGTTCTTC. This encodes CSATPQQGEVFSYNEQFF.

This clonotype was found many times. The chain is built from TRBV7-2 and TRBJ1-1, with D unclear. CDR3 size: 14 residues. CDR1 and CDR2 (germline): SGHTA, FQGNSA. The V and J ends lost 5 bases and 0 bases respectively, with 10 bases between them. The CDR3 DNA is TGTGCCAGCAGCCCGACGCCCCTGAACACTGAAGCTTTCTTT. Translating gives CASSPTPLNTEAFF.

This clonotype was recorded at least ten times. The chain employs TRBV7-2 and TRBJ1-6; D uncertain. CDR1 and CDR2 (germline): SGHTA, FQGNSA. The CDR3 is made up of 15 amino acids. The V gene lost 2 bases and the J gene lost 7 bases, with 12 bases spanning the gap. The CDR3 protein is CASSLRGMVNSPLHF. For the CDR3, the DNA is TGTGCCAGCAGCTTACGGGGTATGGTAAATTCACCCCTCCACTTT.

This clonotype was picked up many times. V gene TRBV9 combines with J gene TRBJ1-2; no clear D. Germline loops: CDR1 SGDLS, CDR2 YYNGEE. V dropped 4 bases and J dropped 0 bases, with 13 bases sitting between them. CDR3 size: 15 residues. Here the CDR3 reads CASSYTALANYGYTF. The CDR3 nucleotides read TGTGCCAGCAGCTACACAGCGTTAGCTAACTATGGCTACACCTTC. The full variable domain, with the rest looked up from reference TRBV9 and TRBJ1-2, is DSGVTQTPKHLITATGQRVTLRCSPRSGDLSVYWYQQSLDQGLQFLIQYYNGEERAKGNILERFSAQQFPDLHSELNLSSLELGDSALYFCASSYTALANYGYTFGSGTRLTVV.

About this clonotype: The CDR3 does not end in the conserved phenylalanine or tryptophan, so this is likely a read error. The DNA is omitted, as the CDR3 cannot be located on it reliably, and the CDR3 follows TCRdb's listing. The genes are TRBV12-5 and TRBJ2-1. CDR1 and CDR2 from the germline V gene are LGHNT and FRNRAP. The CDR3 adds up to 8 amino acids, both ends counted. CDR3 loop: CASGLPKD.

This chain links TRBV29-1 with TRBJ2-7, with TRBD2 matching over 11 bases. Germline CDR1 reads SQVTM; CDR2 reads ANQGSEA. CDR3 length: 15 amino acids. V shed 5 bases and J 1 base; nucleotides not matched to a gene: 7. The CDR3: CSVRYSGRVSYEQYF. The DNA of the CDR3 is TGCAGCGTTAGGTATAGCGGGAGGGTGTCCTACGAGCAGTACTTC.